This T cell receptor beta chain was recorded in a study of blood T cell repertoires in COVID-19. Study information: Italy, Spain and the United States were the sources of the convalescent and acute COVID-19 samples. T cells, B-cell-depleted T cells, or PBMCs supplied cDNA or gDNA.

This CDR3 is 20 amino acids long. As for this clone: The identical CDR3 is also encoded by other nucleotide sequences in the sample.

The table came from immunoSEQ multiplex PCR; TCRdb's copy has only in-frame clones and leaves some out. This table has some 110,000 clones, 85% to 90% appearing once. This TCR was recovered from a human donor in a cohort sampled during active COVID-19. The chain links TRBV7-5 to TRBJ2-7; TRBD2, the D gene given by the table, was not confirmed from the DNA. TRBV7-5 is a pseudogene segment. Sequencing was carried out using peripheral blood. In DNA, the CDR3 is TGTGTCAGAAGCTTAGCGCGGAGGGGCAGGAGCGGGAGGGCCTGCTACGAGCAGTACTTC. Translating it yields CVRSLARRGRSGRACYEQYF.